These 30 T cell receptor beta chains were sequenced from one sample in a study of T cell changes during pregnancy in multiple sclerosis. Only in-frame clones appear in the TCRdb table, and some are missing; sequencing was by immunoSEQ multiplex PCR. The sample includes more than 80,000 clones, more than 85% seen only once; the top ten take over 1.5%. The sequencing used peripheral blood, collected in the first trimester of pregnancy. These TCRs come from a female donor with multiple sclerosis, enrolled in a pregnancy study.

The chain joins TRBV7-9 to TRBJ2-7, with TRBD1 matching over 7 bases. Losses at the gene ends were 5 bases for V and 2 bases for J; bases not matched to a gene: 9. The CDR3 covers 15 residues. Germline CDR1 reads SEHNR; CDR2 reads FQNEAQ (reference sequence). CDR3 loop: CASSTTGTATYEQYF. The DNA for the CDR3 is TGTGCCAGCAGCACCACCGGGACAGCGACCTACGAGCAGTACTTC.

CDR3 sequence (DNA): TGTGCCAGCACAGGAGGGGCGAACGGGGAGCTGTTTTTT. Translation gives CASTGGANGELFF. V usage is TRBV28 and J usage is TRBJ2-2; the D gene is possibly TRBD2 (6 bases). Germline CDR1 and CDR2: MDHEN and SYDVKM. This CDR3 is built from 13 residues. Trimming left V 7 bases short and J 7 bases short, with 13 bases between.

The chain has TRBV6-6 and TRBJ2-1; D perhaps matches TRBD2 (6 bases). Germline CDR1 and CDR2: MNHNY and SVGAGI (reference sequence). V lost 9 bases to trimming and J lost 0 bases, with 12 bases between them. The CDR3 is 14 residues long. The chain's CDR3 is CASGEVSSYNEQFF. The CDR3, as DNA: TGTGCCAGTGGGGAGGTTAGCTCCTACAATGAGCAGTTCTTC.

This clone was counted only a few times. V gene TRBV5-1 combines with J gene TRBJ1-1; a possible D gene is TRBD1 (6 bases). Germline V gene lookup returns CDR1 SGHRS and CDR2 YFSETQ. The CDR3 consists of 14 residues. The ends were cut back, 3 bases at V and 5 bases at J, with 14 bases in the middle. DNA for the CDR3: TGCGCCAGCAGCTACACAGGGCGGGAGACTGAAGCTTTCTTT. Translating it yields CASSYTGRETEAFF.

CDR3 DNA sequence: TGTGCCACCTCCGACAGGAACTCTGGAAACACCATATATTTT. Translating it yields CATSDRNSGNTIYF. The J gene is TRBJ1-3, the V gene TRBV19; D possibly corresponds to TRBD1 (6 bases). The CDR3 runs 14 residues. With 10 bases removed from V and 0 bases from J, the gap between germline ends came to 13 bases. The germline V gene has CDR1 LNHDA and CDR2 SQIVND (reference sequence). Filled out from reference TRBV19 and TRBJ1-3, the complete variable domain reads DGGITQSPKYLFRKEGQNVTLSCEQNLNHDAMYWYRQDPGQGLRLIYYSQIVNDFQKGDIAEGYSVSREKKESFPLTVTSAQKNPTAFYLCATSDRNSGNTIYFGEGSWLTVV.

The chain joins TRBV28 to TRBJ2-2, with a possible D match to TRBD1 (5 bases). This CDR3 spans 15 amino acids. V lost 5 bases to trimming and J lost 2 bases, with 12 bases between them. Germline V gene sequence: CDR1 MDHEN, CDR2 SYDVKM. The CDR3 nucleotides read TGTGCCAGCAGTAGGCAGGGTCCTAACACCGGGGAGCTGTTTTTT. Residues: CASSRQGPNTGELFF.

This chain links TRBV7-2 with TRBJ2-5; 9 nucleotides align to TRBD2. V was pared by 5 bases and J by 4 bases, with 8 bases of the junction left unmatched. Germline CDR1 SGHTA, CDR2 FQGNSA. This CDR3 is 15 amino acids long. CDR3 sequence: CASSLDSGRAETQYF. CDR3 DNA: TGTGCCAGCAGCCTGGATAGCGGGAGAGCAGAGACCCAGTACTTC.

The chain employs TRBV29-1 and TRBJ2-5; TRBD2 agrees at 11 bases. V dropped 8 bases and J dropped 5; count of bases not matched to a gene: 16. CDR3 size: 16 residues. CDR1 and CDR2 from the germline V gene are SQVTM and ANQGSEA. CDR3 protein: CSFSGRASISAETQYF. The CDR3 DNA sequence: TGCAGCTTTAGCGGGAGGGCCAGTATTAGCGCGGAGACCCAGTACTTC.

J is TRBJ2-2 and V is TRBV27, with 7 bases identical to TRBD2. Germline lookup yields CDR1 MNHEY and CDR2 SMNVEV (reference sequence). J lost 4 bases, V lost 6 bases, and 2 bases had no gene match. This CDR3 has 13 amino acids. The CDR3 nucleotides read TGTGCCAGCAGCGCGGGAGTCACCGGGGAGCTGTTTTTT. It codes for CASSAGVTGELFF.

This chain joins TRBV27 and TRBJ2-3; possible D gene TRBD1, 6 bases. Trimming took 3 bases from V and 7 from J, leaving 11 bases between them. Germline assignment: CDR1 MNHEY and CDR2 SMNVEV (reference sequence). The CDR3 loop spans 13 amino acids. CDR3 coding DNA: TGTGCCAGCAGTTTCCGAGGGGGAAATACGCAGTATTTT. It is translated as CASSFRGGNTQYF.

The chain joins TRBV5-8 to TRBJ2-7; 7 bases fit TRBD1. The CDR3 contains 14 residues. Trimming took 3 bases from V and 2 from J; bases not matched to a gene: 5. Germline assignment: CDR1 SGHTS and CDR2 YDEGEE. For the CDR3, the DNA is TGTGCCAGCAGCTCGACAGGGCCCCCCTACGAGCAGTACTTC. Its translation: CASSSTGPPYEQYF.

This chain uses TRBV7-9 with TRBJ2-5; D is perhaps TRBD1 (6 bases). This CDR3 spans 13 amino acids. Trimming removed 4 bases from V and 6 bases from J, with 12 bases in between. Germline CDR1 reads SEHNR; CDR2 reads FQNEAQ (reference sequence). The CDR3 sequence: CASSSQGRKTQYF. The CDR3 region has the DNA TGTGCCAGCAGCTCGCAGGGGCGGAAGACCCAGTACTTC. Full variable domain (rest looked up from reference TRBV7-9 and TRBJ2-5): DTGVSQNPRHKITKRGQNVTFRCDPISEHNRLYWYRQTLGQGPEFLTYFQNEAQLEKSRLLSDRFSAERPKGSFSTLEIQRTEQGDSAMYLCASSSQGRKTQYFGPGTRLLVL.

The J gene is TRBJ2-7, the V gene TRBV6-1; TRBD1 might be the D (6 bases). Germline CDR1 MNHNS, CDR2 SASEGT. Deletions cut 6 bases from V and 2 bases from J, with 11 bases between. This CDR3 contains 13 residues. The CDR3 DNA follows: TGTGCCAGCAGGTCGGCAGGGGCCTACGAGCAGTACTTC. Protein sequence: CASRSAGAYEQYF.

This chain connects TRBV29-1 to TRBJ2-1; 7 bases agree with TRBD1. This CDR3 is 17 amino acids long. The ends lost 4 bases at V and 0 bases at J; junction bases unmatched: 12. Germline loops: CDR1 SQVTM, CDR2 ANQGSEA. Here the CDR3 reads CSVGQGEDRSSYNEQFF. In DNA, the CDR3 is TGCAGCGTTGGACAGGGAGAAGACCGTAGCTCCTACAATGAGCAGTTCTTC.

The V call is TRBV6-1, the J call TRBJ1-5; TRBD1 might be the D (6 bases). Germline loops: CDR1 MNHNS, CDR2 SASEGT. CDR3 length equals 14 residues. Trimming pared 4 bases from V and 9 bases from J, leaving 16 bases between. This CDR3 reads CASSASGVGRPQHF. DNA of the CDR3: TGTGCCAGCAGTGCTTCAGGGGTGGGAAGGCCCCAGCATTTT.

As DNA, the CDR3 is TGTGCCAGCAGTGAAGTCAGGGCTGCAACTAATGAAAAACTGTTTTTT. Translation gives CASSEVRAATNEKLFF. V is TRBV25-1 and J is TRBJ1-4; weak D call: TRBD1 (5 bases). The CDR3 extends over 16 amino acids. Per germline, CDR1 MGHDK and CDR2 SYGVNS. Between the trimmed V and J ends, which lost 2 bases and 0 bases, there was a span of 10 bases.

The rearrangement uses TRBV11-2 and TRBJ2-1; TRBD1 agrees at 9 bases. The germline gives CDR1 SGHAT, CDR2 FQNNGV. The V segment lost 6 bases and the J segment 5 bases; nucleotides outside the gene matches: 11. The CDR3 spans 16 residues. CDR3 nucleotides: TGTGCCAGCAGTCACTCCGGGACAGGGCGCCACAATGAGCAGTTCTTC. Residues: CASSHSGTGRHNEQFF.

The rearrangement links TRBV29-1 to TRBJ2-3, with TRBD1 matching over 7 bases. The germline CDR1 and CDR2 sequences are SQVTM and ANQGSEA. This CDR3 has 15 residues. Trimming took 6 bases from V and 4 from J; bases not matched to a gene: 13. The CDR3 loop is CSVNRDRKNADTQYF. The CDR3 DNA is TGCAGCGTAAACCGGGACAGAAAAAACGCAGATACGCAGTATTTT.

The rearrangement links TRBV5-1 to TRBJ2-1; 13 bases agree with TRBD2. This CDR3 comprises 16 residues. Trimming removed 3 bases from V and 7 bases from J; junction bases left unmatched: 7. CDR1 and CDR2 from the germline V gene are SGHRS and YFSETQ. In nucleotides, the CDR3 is TGCGCCAGCAGCTGGGGGACTAGCGGGATTGTGAATGAGCAGTTCTTC. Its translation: CASSWGTSGIVNEQFF.

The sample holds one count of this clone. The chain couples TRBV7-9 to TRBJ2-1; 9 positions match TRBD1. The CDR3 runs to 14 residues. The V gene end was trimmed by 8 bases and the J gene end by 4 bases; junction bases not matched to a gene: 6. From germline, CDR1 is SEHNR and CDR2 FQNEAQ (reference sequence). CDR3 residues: CASRRGQGYNEQFF. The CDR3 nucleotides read TGTGCCAGCCGCAGGGGACAGGGTTACAATGAGCAGTTCTTC.

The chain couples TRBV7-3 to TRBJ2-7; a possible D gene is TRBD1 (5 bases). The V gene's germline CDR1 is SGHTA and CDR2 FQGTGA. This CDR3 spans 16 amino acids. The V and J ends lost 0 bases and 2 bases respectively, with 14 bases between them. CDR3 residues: CASSLTGAGSTYEQYF. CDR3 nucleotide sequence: TGTGCCAGCAGCTTAACAGGGGCAGGGTCCACCTACGAGCAGTACTTC.

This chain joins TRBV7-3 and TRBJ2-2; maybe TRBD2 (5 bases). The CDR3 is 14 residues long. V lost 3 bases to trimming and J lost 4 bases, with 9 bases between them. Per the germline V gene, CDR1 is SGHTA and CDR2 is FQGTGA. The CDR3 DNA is TGTGCCAGCAGCTTGGGGAGCACCACCGGGGAGCTGTTTTTT. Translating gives CASSLGSTTGELFF. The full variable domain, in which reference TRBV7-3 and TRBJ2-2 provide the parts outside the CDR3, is GAGVSQTPSNKVTEKGKYVELRCDPISGHTALYWYRQSLGQGPEFLIYFQGTGAADDSGLPNDRFFAVRPEGSVSTLKIQRTERGDSAVYLCASSLGSTTGELFFGEGSRLTVL.

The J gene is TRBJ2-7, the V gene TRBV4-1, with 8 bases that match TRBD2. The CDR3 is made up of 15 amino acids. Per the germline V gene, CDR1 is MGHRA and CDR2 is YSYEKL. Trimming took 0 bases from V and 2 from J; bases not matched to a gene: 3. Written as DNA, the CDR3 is TGCGCCAGCAGCCAAGATACGGGAGGGCCCTACGAGCAGTACTTC. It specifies CASSQDTGGPYEQYF.

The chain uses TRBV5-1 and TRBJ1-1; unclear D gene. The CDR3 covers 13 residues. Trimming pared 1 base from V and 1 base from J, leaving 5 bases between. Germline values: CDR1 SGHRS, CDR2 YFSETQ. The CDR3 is CASSLTQNTEAFF. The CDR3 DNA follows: TGCGCCAGCAGCTTGACTCAGAACACTGAAGCTTTCTTT.

The DNA of the CDR3 is TGTGCCAGTAGTATAAGGGCAGGACTGACCTACGAGCAGTACTTC. Protein: CASSIRAGLTYEQYF. The chain is built from TRBV19 and TRBJ2-7; a weak D match, TRBD2 (5 bases). V was shortened by 2 bases and J by 2 bases, with 13 bases between the two germline ends. CDR3 size: 15 residues. Germline CDR1 reads LNHDA; CDR2 reads SQIVND (reference sequence).

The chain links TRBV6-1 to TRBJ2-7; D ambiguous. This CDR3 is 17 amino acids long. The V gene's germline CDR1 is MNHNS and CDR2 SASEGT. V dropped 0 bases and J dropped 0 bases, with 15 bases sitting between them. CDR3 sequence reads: CASSEAFVGRSSYEQYF. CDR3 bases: TGTGCCAGCAGTGAAGCCTTCGTCGGAAGGAGCTCCTACGAGCAGTACTTC.

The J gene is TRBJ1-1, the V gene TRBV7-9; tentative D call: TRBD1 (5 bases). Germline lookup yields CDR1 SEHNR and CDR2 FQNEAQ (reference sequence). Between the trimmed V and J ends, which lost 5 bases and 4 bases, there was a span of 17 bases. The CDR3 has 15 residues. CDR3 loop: CASSPLFGGATEAFF. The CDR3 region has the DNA TGTGCCAGCAGCCCCCTCTTCGGGGGAGCCACTGAAGCTTTCTTT.

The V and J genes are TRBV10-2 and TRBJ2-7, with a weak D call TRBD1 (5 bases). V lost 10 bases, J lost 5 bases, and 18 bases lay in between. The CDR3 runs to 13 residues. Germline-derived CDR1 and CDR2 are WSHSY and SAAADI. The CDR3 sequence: CATSRAGQDEQYF. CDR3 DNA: TGCGCCACCTCCCGGGCAGGGCAGGACGAGCAGTACTTC.

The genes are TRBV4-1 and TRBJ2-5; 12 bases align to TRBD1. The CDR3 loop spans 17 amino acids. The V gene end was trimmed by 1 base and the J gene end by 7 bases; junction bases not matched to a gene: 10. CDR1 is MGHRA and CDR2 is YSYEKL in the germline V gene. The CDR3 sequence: CASSQGTGTGGRGTQYF. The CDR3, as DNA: TGCGCCAGCAGCCAAGGCACCGGGACAGGGGGCAGGGGGACCCAGTACTTC.

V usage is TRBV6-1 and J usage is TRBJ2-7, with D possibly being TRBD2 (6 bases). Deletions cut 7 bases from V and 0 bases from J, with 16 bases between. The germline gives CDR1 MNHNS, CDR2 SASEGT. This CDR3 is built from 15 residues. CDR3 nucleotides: TGTGCCAGCATCCTTAGGGCTAGCGCCTCCTACGAGCAGTACTTC. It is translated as CASILRASASYEQYF.